The 27 T cell receptor beta chains below were found in one sample sequenced in a study of T cell responses to AZD1222 COVID-19 vaccine. Profiled with immunoSEQ multiplex PCR; TCRdb holds only in-frame clones, not every one. The table shows more than 90,000 clones, with 90% occurring only once. Material: peripheral blood, obtained on day 0 of AZD1222 vaccination. All receptors derive from an adult in good health.

The gene calls are TRBV10-3 and TRBJ2-3, with TRBD2 matching over 8 bases. The CDR3 has 15 amino acids. V lost 3 bases to trimming and J lost 1 base; unmatched junction nucleotides: 3. Germline V gives CDR1 ENHRY, CDR2 SYGVKD. CDR3 in amino acids: CAISDTSGGTDTQYF. CDR3 in DNA: TGTGCCATCAGTGACACTAGCGGAGGCACAGATACGCAGTATTTT.

The chain joins TRBV3-1 (or the pseudogene TRBV3-2) to TRBJ2-7, with D hard to call. The CDR3 has 14 residues. The V end was cut by 4 bases, the J end by 2 bases, with 12 bases between. In germline, CDR1 is LGHDT, CDR2 YNNKEL (reference sequence). The CDR3 DNA is TGTGCCAGCAGCCCGGACGGACGACCCTACGAGCAGTACTTC. It translates to CASSPDGRPYEQYF.

This chain uses TRBV11-3 with TRBJ2-3; D is perhaps TRBD1 or TRBD2 (5 bases each). Per germline, CDR1 SGHNT and CDR2 YENEEA. There are 15 residues in the CDR3. V lost 1 base, J lost 6 bases, and 14 bases lay in between. The CDR3 is CASSLGLPEGDTQYF. CDR3 sequence (DNA): TGTGCCAGCAGCTTAGGGCTTCCCGAGGGGGATACGCAGTATTTT.

The count of this clone is one. The rearrangement joins TRBV30 to TRBJ1-6; D gene unclear. V lost 4 bases to trimming and J lost 9 bases, with 10 bases between them. Germline CDR1 reads GTSNPN; CDR2 reads SVGIG (reference sequence). The CDR3 length is 12 residues. In DNA form, the CDR3 reads TGTGCCTGGAACCGGGAGGCTTCACCCCTCCACTTT. Translated, it gives CAWNREASPLHF.

The chain recombines TRBV4-1 with TRBJ2-1; 8 positions agree with TRBD2. Losses at the gene ends were 0 bases for V and 5 bases for J; bases not matched to a gene: 6. Germline CDR1 MGHRA, CDR2 YSYEKL. The CDR3 has 16 amino acids. The CDR3 nucleotides read TGCGCCAGCAGCCAAGATCGCGCGGGGGGAAACAATGAGCAGTTCTTC. It specifies CASSQDRAGGNNEQFF.

The V call is TRBV7-6, the J call TRBJ2-7; 14 nucleotides agree with TRBD2. This CDR3 spans 17 amino acids. CDR1 is SGHVS, CDR2 FNYEAQ, per germline. With V trimmed by 5 bases and J by 3 bases, 9 bases remained unmatched. CDR3 region: CASSRGLAGAYIYEQYF. The CDR3 bases are TGTGCCAGCAGCAGGGGACTAGCGGGGGCGTATATCTACGAGCAGTACTTC. The variable domain in full, completed from reference TRBV7-6 and TRBJ2-7, reads GAGVSQSPRYKVTKRGQDVALRCDPISGHVSLYWYRQALGQGPEFLTYFNYEAQQDKSGLPNDRFSAERPEGSISTLTIQRTEQRDSAMYRCASSRGLAGAYIYEQYFGPGTRLTVT.

This chain uses TRBV11-2 with TRBJ1-2; D is undetermined. Germline V lookup: CDR1 SGHAT, CDR2 FQNNGV. The V and J ends lost 5 bases and 0 bases respectively, with 13 bases between them. This CDR3 region has 15 residues. CDR3 DNA: TGTGCCAGCAGCCCATGGGCCGGACCTAACTATGGCTACACCTTC. It translates to CASSPWAGPNYGYTF.

The chain recombines TRBV4-1 with TRBJ2-7; 9 nucleotides line up with TRBD2. Germline V lookup: CDR1 MGHRA, CDR2 YSYEKL. The CDR3 loop spans 16 amino acids. The V gene end was trimmed by 4 bases and the J gene end by 0 bases; junction bases not matched to a gene: 7. The CDR3 DNA sequence: TGCGCCAGCAGCCGCCCTAGCGGGAACCGCTCCTACGAGCAGTACTTC. Amino acid sequence: CASSRPSGNRSYEQYF.

This clone was counted a few times. The chain is built from TRBV15 and TRBJ2-5; 11 bases align to TRBD1. Trimming removed 3 bases from V and 5 bases from J; junction bases left unmatched: 2. The CDR3 has 14 amino acids. CDR1 is LNHNV, CDR2 YYDKDF, per germline (reference sequence). CDR3 sequence (DNA): TGTGCCACCAGCAGGGGACAGGGGGTTGAGACCCAGTACTTC. This sequence encodes CATSRGQGVETQYF.

The chain links TRBV28 to TRBJ1-2; TRBD1 aligns across 9 bases. The junction had 3 bases not matched to a gene; V was cut back by 4 bases and J by 6 bases. The germline V gene encodes CDR1 MDHEN and CDR2 SYDVKM. The CDR3 runs to 13 residues. CDR3 sequence reads: CASSYDRGNGYTF. DNA of the CDR3: TGTGCCAGCAGTTACGACAGGGGGAATGGCTACACCTTC.

V usage is TRBV28 and J usage is TRBJ1-1; tentative D call: TRBD1 (6 bases). The CDR3 runs to 15 residues. Germline V gives CDR1 MDHEN, CDR2 SYDVKM. V gave up 6 bases and J gave up 5 bases, with 19 bases separating them. CDR3 sequence (DNA): TGTGCCAGCAGGAAGACGGGGGCGTCGAGAACTGAAGCTTTCTTT. As protein: CASRKTGASRTEAFF.

This rearrangement joins TRBV4-1 to TRBJ1-6; no firm D call. With 0 bases removed from V and 8 bases from J, the gap between germline ends came to 8 bases. Per germline, CDR1 MGHRA and CDR2 YSYEKL. CDR3 size: 14 residues. CDR3: CASSQESLDSPLHF. The CDR3 DNA reads TGCGCCAGCAGCCAAGAAAGTCTCGATTCACCCCTCCACTTT.

The chain has TRBV18 and TRBJ2-7; TRBD1 matches at 9 bases. The CDR3 has 13 amino acids. Germline V lookup: CDR1 KGHSH, CDR2 LQKENI. The V gene end was trimmed by 3 bases and the J gene end by 6 bases; junction bases not matched to a gene: 3. The CDR3 is CASSPGQGFEQYF. Here the CDR3 DNA reads TGTGCCAGCTCACCCGGACAGGGGTTCGAGCAGTACTTC.

The rearrangement links TRBV7-9 to TRBJ2-3; TRBD2 is a possible D gene (5 bases). V lost 1 base to trimming and J lost 2 bases, with 10 bases between them. In germline, CDR1 is SEHNR, CDR2 FQNEAQ (reference sequence). CDR3 length: 15 amino acids. CDR3 coding DNA: TGTGCCAGCAGCTTAGGAACTAGTACCACAGATACGCAGTATTTT. It translates to CASSLGTSTTDTQYF.

The J gene is TRBJ1-2, the V gene TRBV7-2; D ambiguous. The V end lost 1 base, the J end lost 8 bases, and 14 bases lay between the germline ends. In germline, CDR1 is SGHTA, CDR2 FQGNSA. The CDR3 is 14 residues long. CDR3 region: CASSLERRARGYTF. As DNA, the CDR3 is TGTGCCAGCAGCTTAGAAAGGAGGGCTAGAGGCTACACCTTC.

The genes are TRBV12-3 or TRBV12-4 and TRBJ1-5; no clear D gene. The CDR3 spans 13 residues. The V and J ends lost 8 bases and 5 bases respectively, with 13 bases between them. CDR3 loop: CASGYWADQPQHF. As DNA, the CDR3 is TGTGCCAGCGGATACTGGGCGGATCAGCCCCAGCATTTT.

The J gene is TRBJ1-4, the V gene TRBV27; D unresolved. The CDR3 consists of 13 residues. Germline-derived CDR1 and CDR2 are MNHEY and SMNVEV (reference sequence). V lost 0 bases, J lost 1 base, and 0 bases lay in between. Here the CDR3 reads CASSLSTNEKLFF. CDR3 nucleotides: TGTGCCAGCAGTTTATCAACTAATGAAAAACTGTTTTTT.

CDR3 sequence reads: CASSAGQGNSPLHF. CDR3 nucleotides: TGTGCCAGCAGCGCCGGCCAGGGGAATTCACCCCTCCACTTT. The chain has TRBV11-1 and TRBJ1-6; tentatively, D is TRBD1 (6 bases). Germline values: CDR1 SGHAT, CDR2 FQDESV (reference sequence). Trimming shortened V by 5 bases and J by 7 bases, and 12 bases separated the two germline ends. The CDR3 totals 14 residues.

The chain recombines TRBV29-1 with TRBJ2-2; either TRBD1 or TRBD2 may supply D (6 bases each). This CDR3 contains 13 residues. Germline CDR1 is SQVTM and CDR2 is ANQGSEA. Trimming pared 6 bases from V and 7 bases from J, leaving 15 bases between. CDR3 loop: CSVAPRGGGELFF. The CDR3 DNA reads as TGCAGCGTAGCACCCAGGGGAGGCGGGGAGCTGTTTTTT.

The chain joins TRBV29-1 to TRBJ1-1, with D unresolved. V was clipped by 6 bases and J by 10 bases, with 15 bases between them. CDR3 length equals 11 residues. Germline V gene data show CDR1 as SQVTM and CDR2 as ANQGSEA. This chain's CDR3 is CSVRRDRRAFF. The DNA for the CDR3 is TGCAGCGTAAGGAGGGATCGGAGAGCTTTCTTT.

The chain couples TRBV24-1 to TRBJ1-2; D not resolved. From germline, CDR1 is KGHDR and CDR2 SFDVKD. The CDR3 totals 12 residues. The germline V and J ends were trimmed by 7 bases and 6 bases, with 11 bases remaining between them. The CDR3 here is CATSRGRDGYTF. The CDR3 bases are TGTGCCACCAGCAGAGGCCGCGATGGCTACACCTTC.

CDR3 DNA sequence: TGCGCCAGCAGCCCAAACGGACAGGGCAGGGGCTACACCTTC. Protein product: CASSPNGQGRGYTF. This chain uses TRBV5-1 with TRBJ1-2; 8 bases are a match to TRBD1. The CDR3 consists of 14 residues. The germline gives CDR1 SGHRS, CDR2 YFSETQ. With 4 bases clipped from V and 8 bases from J, the junction kept 10 bases outside the gene matches.

The chain combines TRBV7-2 with TRBJ1-2, with no clear D. The V gene lost 7 bases and the J gene lost 0 bases, with 12 bases spanning the gap. The germline gives CDR1 SGHTA, CDR2 FQGNSA. The CDR3 sequence is 14 residues long. CDR3 in amino acids: CASNPNSANYGYTF. DNA of the CDR3: TGTGCCAGCAACCCTAACAGCGCTAACTATGGCTACACCTTC.

J is TRBJ2-7 and V is TRBV9; weak D call: TRBD1 (6 bases). From germline, CDR1 is SGDLS and CDR2 YYNGEE. The CDR3 has 13 amino acids. Trimming cost V 2 bases and J 3 bases, with 9 bases left between them. CDR3 DNA: TGTGCCAGCAGCGTGGGGGCGGGCTACGAGCAGTACTTC. Translation gives CASSVGAGYEQYF.

V usage is TRBV10-3 and J usage is TRBJ1-2; D ambiguous. This CDR3 is 17 amino acids long. In germline, CDR1 is ENHRY, CDR2 SYGVKD. Deletions cut 0 bases from V and 8 bases from J, with 22 bases between. The CDR3 region is CAISESPGYDAKEGYTF. The DNA of the CDR3 is TGTGCCATCAGTGAGTCGCCCGGCTACGACGCGAAGGAAGGCTACACCTTC.

This chain joins TRBV6-5 and TRBJ1-3, with D possibly TRBD1 on 5 matching bases. The CDR3 is made up of 14 amino acids. The germline V and J ends were trimmed by 6 bases and 4 bases, with 13 bases remaining between them. Germline values: CDR1 MNHEY, CDR2 SVGAGI. The CDR3 loop reads CASSQQGRGNTIYF. The CDR3 DNA follows: TGTGCCAGCAGCCAGCAGGGTAGAGGAAACACCATATATTTT.

V is TRBV11-2 and J is TRBJ1-2, with a tentative D call TRBD1 (6 bases). Trimming shortened V by 4 bases and J by 2 bases, and 14 bases separated the two germline ends. CDR1 is SGHAT and CDR2 is FQNNGV in the germline V gene. The CDR3 runs 15 residues. CDR3 sequence (DNA): TGTGCCAGCAGCTCTGCCTCAGGGGCGAACTATGGCTACACCTTC. This sequence encodes CASSSASGANYGYTF.